This T cell receptor (beta chain) was obtained from a study of molecular identifiers for immune sequencing clone quantification. Study results and caveats: Identical TCR molecules can share a barcode, and this sharing could underestimate highly expanded clone sizes. It was shown that clones above 20 RNA copies held over 97% of effector molecules, but under 1% in naive cells.

The CDR3 sequence is 15 residues long. The V gene lost 6 bases and the J gene lost 3 bases, with 14 bases spanning the gap. The V gene's germline CDR1 is LNHDA and CDR2 SQIVND (reference sequence). This clonotype was observed at least ten times. Its antigen is not known. Bulk TCR libraries were made with methods that had been previously described and with listed TCR primers. MiXCR, applied by TCRdb to the PCR reads, yields one record per CDR3 protein. The profile shows about 640,000 distinct CDR3 sequences, roughly 21% of them singletons. CD8+CD4-CCR7+CD45RA+ sorting gave the naive CD8 T cells. Sequencing was done on a sample of naive CD8+ T cells from blood, with Jurkat cell RNA spiked in. The subset: FACS-sorted CD8+CD4-CCR7+CD45RA+ naive T cells. The receptor comes from a human donor in good health. Some libraries in this study had Jurkat cell RNA spiked in. The rearrangement joins TRBV19 to TRBJ2-2; D is perhaps TRBD1 (5 bases). The CDR3, as DNA: TGTGCCAGTAGAGATCCAGGGTATGACACCGGGGAGCTGTTTTTT. Encoded protein: CASRDPGYDTGELFF.